The 20 T cell receptor beta chains presented below share a single source sample, sequenced in a study of immune evolution from preneoplasia to lung adenocarcinoma. The repertoire was sequenced with immunoSEQ multiplex PCR; TCRdb's copy has only in-frame clones and lacks some. Of under 9,000 clones listed, roughly 83% are singletons. Material: FFPE minimally invasive lung adenocarcinoma tissue. The origin of the receptors is a person aged 65 to 85 with lung adenocarcinoma.

The chain has TRBV7-3 and TRBJ2-5; no firm D call. The germline V gene encodes CDR1 SGHTA and CDR2 FQGTGA. Trimming left V 1 base short and J 2 bases short, with 5 bases between. The CDR3 consists of 13 residues. The CDR3 DNA sequence: TGTGCCAGCAGCTTAATATGGCAAGAGACCCAGTACTTC. Translated: CASSLIWQETQYF.

The chain combines TRBV5-6 with TRBJ2-7, with D hard to call. CDR3 length equals 12 residues. V was cut by 4 bases and J by 4 bases, with 9 bases left in between. CDR1 is SGHDT and CDR2 is YYEEEE in the germline V gene. CDR3 bases: TGTGCCAGCAGCGTCGCCTCGTACGAGCAGTACTTC. Protein sequence: CASSVASYEQYF.

Here the CDR3 reads CAIGGGAYEQYF. Written as DNA, the CDR3 is TGTGCCATCGGAGGTGGGGCCTACGAGCAGTACTTC. V gene TRBV10-3 combines with J gene TRBJ2-7; possible D gene TRBD2, 5 bases. V was cut by 8 bases and J by 2 bases, with 10 bases left in between. Germline V gene data show CDR1 as ENHRY and CDR2 as SYGVKD. The CDR3 sequence is 12 residues long.

The rearrangement uses TRBV6-1 and TRBJ2-3; 8 nucleotides agree with TRBD2. Germline loops: CDR1 MNHNS, CDR2 SASEGT. The CDR3 totals 18 residues. The V and J ends lost 4 bases and 0 bases, in that order; junction bases with no gene match: 12. For the CDR3, the DNA is TGTGCCAGCAGTGCCACCCAATCTAGCGGGCCTAGCACAGATACGCAGTATTTT. It encodes CASSATQSSGPSTDTQYF.

The V gene is TRBV5-1, the J gene TRBJ1-1, with 7 bases identical to TRBD1. V was clipped by 4 bases and J by 0 bases; unmatched bases: 9. The CDR3 is made up of 16 amino acids. Germline CDR1 and CDR2: SGHRS and YFSETQ. The CDR3 region has the DNA TGCGCCAGCAGCCCAACGAGGACAGGCATGAACACTGAAGCTTTCTTT. It translates to CASSPTRTGMNTEAFF.

This clone was observed once. V gene TRBV7-2 combines with J gene TRBJ2-4; D may be TRBD2 (6 bases). The CDR3 is made up of 15 amino acids. In germline, CDR1 is SGHTA, CDR2 FQGNSA. V lost 5 bases and J 3 bases, leaving 14 bases between the germline ends. Here the CDR3 DNA reads TGTGCCAGCAGCAAGGGACTCATAGGCAAAAACATTCAGTACTTC. It specifies CASSKGLIGKNIQYF.

Concerning this clone: Within the sample, other DNA sequences also encode this same CDR3. The rearrangement links TRBV9 to TRBJ2-7, with 7 bases fitting TRBD2. The germline gives CDR1 SGDLS, CDR2 YYNGEE. V shed 0 bases, J shed 1 base, and the junction held 7 bases outside the gene matches. CDR3 size: 16 residues. This chain's CDR3 is CASSVGGTIESYEQYF. The CDR3 DNA reads TGTGCCAGCAGCGTAGGTGGGACTATAGAATCCTACGAGCAGTACTTC. The full variable domain, in which reference TRBV9 and TRBJ2-7 provide the parts outside the CDR3, is DSGVTQTPKHLITATGQRVTLRCSPRSGDLSVYWYQQSLDQGLQFLIQYYNGEERAKGNILERFSAQQFPDLHSELNLSSLELGDSALYFCASSVGGTIESYEQYFGPGTRLTVT.

The rearrangement links TRBV5-1 to TRBJ1-6; D unresolved. This CDR3 spans 15 amino acids. CDR1 SGHRS and CDR2 YFSETQ come from the germline V gene. The V and J ends lost 0 bases and 3 bases respectively, with 7 bases between them. In nucleotides, the CDR3 is TGCGCCAGCAGCTTGGGGACGGACTATAATTCACCCCTCCACTTT. It is translated as CASSLGTDYNSPLHF. The full variable domain, its missing parts supplied by reference TRBV5-1 and TRBJ1-6, is KAGVTQTPRYLIKTRGQQVTLSCSPISGHRSVSWYQQTPGQGLQFLFEYFSETQRNKGNFPGRFSGRQFSNSRSEMNVSTLELGDSALYLCASSLGTDYNSPLHFGNGTRLTVT.

The CDR3 reads CASSLVPGGTPQGETQYF. DNA of the CDR3: TGTGCCAGCAGCTTAGTCCCGGGGGGGACACCTCAGGGGGAGACCCAGTACTTC. The genes are TRBV7-2 and TRBJ2-5, with 8 bases fitting TRBD2. This CDR3 region has 18 residues. CDR1 SGHTA and CDR2 FQGNSA come from the germline V gene. The V and J ends lost 1 base and 5 bases, in that order; junction bases with no gene match: 15.

The rearrangement uses TRBV11-3 and TRBJ2-1; 8 bases fit TRBD1. Germline V gives CDR1 SGHNT, CDR2 YENEEA. This CDR3 is built from 16 residues. Trimming removed 5 bases from V and 7 bases from J; junction bases left unmatched: 13. CDR3: CASSRRTGTGSNEQFF. CDR3 coding DNA: TGTGCCAGCAGCCGCCGAACTGGGACAGGTAGTAATGAGCAGTTCTTC.

This chain links TRBV5-1 with TRBJ1-2; 9 bases fit TRBD1. With 0 bases clipped from V and 7 bases from J, the junction kept 4 bases outside the gene matches. This CDR3 region has 14 residues. Germline CDR1 reads SGHRS; CDR2 reads YFSETQ. The chain's CDR3 is CASSLVQGAIGYTF. The DNA for the CDR3 is TGCGCCAGCAGCTTGGTACAGGGGGCGATTGGCTACACCTTC.

This clone was seen a few times. The genes are TRBV11-2 and TRBJ2-5, with D tentatively TRBD2 (5 bases). Germline assignment: CDR1 SGHAT and CDR2 FQNNGV. V shed 1 base and J shed 5 bases, with 11 bases lying between them. The CDR3 totals 14 residues. This chain's CDR3 is CASSLVSVAETQYF. The CDR3 region has the DNA TGTGCCAGCAGCTTAGTGTCGGTAGCGGAGACCCAGTACTTC.

The chain couples TRBV30 to TRBJ1-2, with D perhaps TRBD1 (5 bases). Trimming shortened V by 6 bases and J by 10 bases, and 15 bases separated the two germline ends. From germline, CDR1 is GTSNPN and CDR2 SVGIG (reference sequence). This CDR3 is 11 amino acids long. In DNA, the CDR3 is TGTGCCTGCTCCCCGGGGGGACCCTACACCTTC. This gives the protein CACSPGGPYTF.

This clone was recorded only once. The V gene is TRBV5-5, the J gene TRBJ1-5; 8 nucleotides match TRBD1. Germline V CDR1 and CDR2: SGHKS, YYEKEE (reference sequence). V dropped 0 bases and J dropped 2; count of bases not matched to a gene: 4. The CDR3 covers 16 residues. The CDR3 DNA follows: TGTGCCAGCAGCTTGGCGACAGGGGTGGGCAATCAGCCCCAGCATTTT. Amino acids: CASSLATGVGNQPQHF.

The CDR3 DNA follows: TGTGCCAGCAGCCATACGACTAGCGGGGGGACAGATACGCAGTATTTT. Translated: CASSHTTSGGTDTQYF. V is TRBV14 and J is TRBJ2-3, with 13 bases aligning to TRBD2. CDR1 SGHDN and CDR2 FVKESK come from the germline V gene. The V segment lost 3 bases and the J segment 3 bases; nucleotides outside the gene matches: 3. The CDR3 is made up of 16 amino acids.

This rearrangement joins TRBV19 to TRBJ2-7; 7 positions match TRBD1. V trimming: 6 bases; J trimming: 0 bases; junction bases outside the gene matches: 8. The CDR3 length is 15 residues. The germline gives CDR1 LNHDA, CDR2 SQIVND (reference sequence). The CDR3, as DNA: TGTGCCAGTAGCATACTGGGACAGCCCTCCTACGAGCAGTACTTC. Translating gives CASSILGQPSYEQYF.

The CDR3 spells CASRFGVGQPQHF. The CDR3 DNA reads as TGTGCCAGCAGGTTTGGGGTTGGCCAGCCCCAGCATTTT. This sequence joins TRBV27 and TRBJ1-5; D unresolved. Trimming took off 6 bases at V and 7 bases at J, with 13 bases between the two ends. This CDR3 has 13 amino acids. Per germline, CDR1 MNHEY and CDR2 SMNVEV (reference sequence).

The genes are TRBV2 and TRBJ2-2; D not certain. Trimming took off 6 bases at V and 7 bases at J, with 9 bases between the two ends. From germline, CDR1 is SNHLY and CDR2 FYNNEI. The CDR3 is made up of 12 amino acids. CDR3 nucleotide sequence: TGTGCCAGCAGCTCCCACCGCGGGGAGCTGTTTTTT. Its translation: CASSSHRGELFF.

V usage is TRBV11-2 and J usage is TRBJ2-2; maybe TRBD2 (8 bases). The CDR3 totals 18 residues. Trimming left V 3 bases short and J 1 base short, with 18 bases between. Germline V gene sequence: CDR1 SGHAT, CDR2 FQNNGV. CDR3 region: CASSFPRGSGGNTGELFF. As DNA, the CDR3 is TGTGCCAGCAGCTTTCCCAGGGGGAGCGGGGGGAACACCGGGGAGCTGTTTTTT. The whole variable domain, remainder taken from reference TRBV11-2 and TRBJ2-2, is EAGVAQSPRYKIIEKRQSVAFWCNPISGHATLYWYQQILGQGPKLLIQFQNNGVVDDSQLPKDRFSAERLKGVDSTLKIQPAKLEDSAVYLCASSFPRGSGGNTGELFFGEGSRLTVL.

This chain links TRBV19 with TRBJ1-1; possible D gene TRBD1, 5 bases. CDR3 length equals 15 residues. Trimming removed 2 bases from V and 11 bases from J, with 21 bases in between. The germline V gene has CDR1 LNHDA and CDR2 SQIVND (reference sequence). The CDR3 DNA reads as TGTGCCAGTAGTATAACCGGGACCCAAGCACCGCGGGCTTTCTTT. This codes for CASSITGTQAPRAFF.